A single sample is the source of the 27 T cell receptor beta chains below, sequenced in a study of blood T cell repertoires in COVID-19. Data came from immunoSEQ multiplex PCR; TCRdb stores just in-frame clones and leaves some out. The sample holds 110,000 to 150,000 clones, 75% to 90% seen once. Sequencing input: PBMCs or T cells enriched from blood (not recorded which). Every receptor here comes from a man in his sixties who had recovered from COVID-19.

The V and J genes are TRBV7-9 and TRBJ2-7, with 14 bases fitting TRBD2. From germline, CDR1 is SEHNR and CDR2 FQNEAQ (reference sequence). After removal of 6 bases from V and 7 bases from J, the junction contained 14 bases not matched to a gene. CDR3 size: 17 residues. The CDR3 spells CASSPPGLAGERYEQYF. The DNA of the CDR3 is TGTGCCAGCAGTCCTCCGGGACTAGCGGGAGAAAGGTATGAGCAGTACTTC.

The chain has TRBV3-1 (or the pseudogene TRBV3-2) and TRBJ1-2; 7 bases map to TRBD1. The trim removed 4 bases at V and 8 bases at J, leaving 4 bases unmatched. Germline V lookup: CDR1 LGHDT, CDR2 YNNKEL (reference sequence). CDR3 size: 12 residues. The CDR3 nucleotides are TGTGCCAGCAGCCCCTACAGGGGAGGCTACACCTTC. It specifies CASSPYRGGYTF.

This rearrangement joins TRBV13 to TRBJ2-3; D not resolved. With 2 bases removed from V and 3 bases from J, the gap between germline ends came to 18 bases. The CDR3 is 17 residues long. CDR1 and CDR2 (germline): PRHDT, FYEKMQ (reference sequence). The CDR3 reads CASSLIDLGSQTDTQYF. CDR3 nucleotides: TGTGCCAGCAGCTTAATTGATCTAGGAAGCCAAACAGATACGCAGTATTTT.

The rearrangement uses TRBV10-3 and TRBJ2-7, with a weak D call TRBD2 (6 bases). Germline loops: CDR1 ENHRY, CDR2 SYGVKD. Trimming stripped 7 bases from V and 2 bases from J, with 12 bases between. The CDR3 spans 13 residues. CDR3 residues: CAITVGLAYEQYF. The CDR3, as DNA: TGTGCCATCACCGTGGGACTTGCCTACGAGCAGTACTTC.

In nucleotides, the CDR3 is TGTGCCAGCAGTGGCTTACAGGGATTGAACACTGAAGCTTTCTTT. It yields the protein CASSGLQGLNTEAFF. The rearrangement uses TRBV6-6 and TRBJ1-1, with D tentatively TRBD1 (6 bases). CDR3 size: 15 residues. Trimming removed 5 bases from V and 0 bases from J, with 13 bases in between. Germline CDR1 reads MNHNY; CDR2 reads SVGAGI (reference sequence).

The V call is TRBV11-2, the J call TRBJ1-2, with a weak D call TRBD1 (5 bases). Germline V gives CDR1 SGHAT, CDR2 FQNNGV. Trimming stripped 5 bases from V and 5 bases from J, with 12 bases between. This CDR3 contains 13 residues. CDR3 DNA: TGTGCCAGCAGCGTAACAGGATTATATGGCTACACCTTC. Translating it yields CASSVTGLYGYTF.

This clone has only a few counts. The chain uses TRBV28 and TRBJ1-5; weak D call: TRBD1 (5 bases). This CDR3 has 14 residues. CDR1 and CDR2 from the germline V gene are MDHEN and SYDVKM. V gave up 5 bases and J gave up 11 bases, with 19 bases separating them. DNA of the CDR3: TGTGCCAGCAGTACAGGCTTTCCGATCAGGGCCCAGCATTTT. Its translation: CASSTGFPIRAQHF. The variable domain in full, completed from reference TRBV28 and TRBJ1-5, reads DVKVTQSSRYLVKRTGEKVFLECVQDMDHENMFWYRQDPGLGLRLIYFSYDVKMKEKGDIPEGYSVSREKKERFSLILESASTNQTSMYLCASSTGFPIRAQHFGDGTRLSIL.

This clone was recorded only once. This CDR3 is CASSSGTGSFNQPQHF. Here the CDR3 DNA reads TGTGCCAGCAGCTCCGGGACAGGTAGTTTCAATCAGCCCCAGCATTTT. This chain links TRBV5-5 with TRBJ1-5, with 8 bases identical to TRBD1. CDR3 size: 16 residues. Unmatched junction bases numbered 8, after V lost 3 bases and J lost 3 bases. Germline lookup yields CDR1 SGHKS and CDR2 YYEKEE (reference sequence). The full variable domain, completed using reference TRBV5-5 and TRBJ1-5, is DAGVTQSPTHLIKTRGQQVTLRCSPISGHKSVSWYQQVLGQGPQFIFQYYEKEERGRGNFPDRFSARQFPNYSSELNVNALLLGDSALYLCASSSGTGSFNQPQHFGDGTRLSIL.

The V call is TRBV24-1, the J call TRBJ2-3; 10 bases agree with TRBD2. V lost 4 bases, J lost 6 bases, and 6 bases stayed unmatched. CDR3 size: 15 residues. CDR1 is KGHDR, CDR2 SFDVKD, per germline. CDR3 in amino acids: CATSEAGTSVDTQYF. DNA of the CDR3: TGTGCCACCAGTGAAGCCGGGACTAGCGTGGATACGCAGTATTTT.

V and J are TRBV11-2 and TRBJ1-2; tentative D call: TRBD1 (5 bases). The V gene's germline CDR1 is SGHAT and CDR2 FQNNGV. V dropped 0 bases and J dropped 0 bases, with 8 bases sitting between them. This CDR3 is built from 15 residues. CDR3 sequence reads: CASSLDAGPNYGYTF. In DNA form, the CDR3 reads TGTGCCAGCAGCTTAGATGCGGGACCTAACTATGGCTACACCTTC.

This clone was detected only once. The chain recombines TRBV19 with TRBJ2-1, with D unclear. There are 14 residues in the CDR3. Trimming removed 4 bases at V and 10 bases at J, with 17 bases between. Per the germline V gene, CDR1 is LNHDA and CDR2 is SQIVND (reference sequence). This CDR3 reads CASSTEILAGEQFF. CDR3 bases: TGTGCCAGTAGTACAGAGATACTCGCCGGGGAGCAGTTCTTC.

V gene TRBV10-3 combines with J gene TRBJ2-5; 8 nucleotides align to TRBD2. Germline V lookup: CDR1 ENHRY, CDR2 SYGVKD. V was clipped by 8 bases and J by 5 bases; unmatched bases: 13. The CDR3 is made up of 15 amino acids. CDR3 coding DNA: TGTGCCATCGCTCTGTCTGGACTAGCTTCTGAGACCCAGTACTTC. It codes for CAIALSGLASETQYF.

The V gene is TRBV3-1 (or the pseudogene TRBV3-2), the J gene TRBJ1-1; the match to TRBD1 covers 9 bases. J lost 10 bases, V lost 6 bases, and 12 bases had no gene match. The CDR3 contains 14 residues. CDR1 is LGHDT and CDR2 is YNNKEL in the germline V gene (reference sequence). CDR3: CASSLRDRVFVAFF. The CDR3 DNA is TGTGCCAGCAGTCTAAGGGACAGGGTTTTCGTAGCTTTCTTT.

The chain couples TRBV9 to TRBJ1-1; D uncertain. Germline assignment: CDR1 SGDLS and CDR2 YYNGEE. This CDR3 region has 14 residues. Trimming took off 2 bases at V and 2 bases at J, with 10 bases between the two ends. Written as DNA, the CDR3 is TGTGCCAGCAGCGTCGAGGGAACTAACACTGAAGCTTTCTTT. It encodes CASSVEGTNTEAFF.

This chain connects TRBV7-9 to TRBJ1-3; possible D gene TRBD1, 5 bases. This CDR3 is 15 amino acids long. Deletions cut 0 bases from V and 1 base from J, with 7 bases between. The germline V gene encodes CDR1 SEHNR and CDR2 FQNEAQ (reference sequence). The CDR3 sequence is CASSLAEGSGNTIYF. The CDR3 bases are TGTGCCAGCAGCTTAGCGGAGGGGTCTGGAAACACCATATATTTT.

The chain uses TRBV6-5 and TRBJ1-4, with D possibly matching TRBD1 (6 bases). The germline CDR1 and CDR2 sequences are MNHEY and SVGAGI. The length of the CDR3 is 15 residues. Trimming pared 5 bases from V and 6 bases from J, leaving 16 bases between. The chain's CDR3 is CASSPIMDRDEKLFF. CDR3 nucleotide sequence: TGTGCCAGCAGTCCCATCATGGACAGAGATGAAAAACTGTTTTTT.

J is TRBJ2-1 and V is TRBV30, with TRBD2 matching over 11 bases. Germline values: CDR1 GTSNPN, CDR2 SVGIG (reference sequence). The CDR3 has 15 amino acids. J was trimmed by 5 bases and V by 0 bases; bases with no gene match: 3. CDR3 nucleotide sequence: TGTGCCTGGAGTGTACTGACTAGCGGGAACAATGAGCAGTTCTTC. It codes for CAWSVLTSGNNEQFF.

V is TRBV5-4 and J is TRBJ1-5, with 8 nucleotides matching TRBD1. CDR1 and CDR2 from the germline V gene are SGHNT and YYREEE (reference sequence). V lost 4 bases and J lost 6; bases outside the gene matches: 6. This CDR3 contains 14 residues. CDR3 coding DNA: TGTGCCAGCAGCCCCGGACAGGGTGGTCAGCCCCAGCATTTT. It is translated as CASSPGQGGQPQHF.

This clone was picked up many times. The rearrangement links TRBV28 to TRBJ1-5; possible D gene TRBD1, 6 bases. The germline gives CDR1 MDHEN, CDR2 SYDVKM. The CDR3 contains 14 residues. Trimming took 7 bases from V and 10 from J, leaving 20 bases between them. CDR3 nucleotides: TGTGCCAGCACAGTTTATACAGGGATTAGTCCCCAGCATTTT. Protein: CASTVYTGISPQHF.

V is TRBV9 and J is TRBJ1-1; D is ambiguous. The CDR3 has 14 residues. Germline values: CDR1 SGDLS, CDR2 YYNGEE. The ends were cut back, 3 bases at V and 10 bases at J, with 19 bases in the middle. The CDR3 loop reads CASSAGGRSPRAFF. The CDR3 region has the DNA TGTGCCAGCAGCGCAGGAGGACGGTCTCCTCGAGCTTTCTTT.

The chain uses TRBV14 and TRBJ2-3; weak D call: TRBD2 (5 bases). The V end lost 4 bases, the J end lost 4 bases, and 9 bases lay between the germline ends. Per the germline V gene, CDR1 is SGHDN and CDR2 is FVKESK. This CDR3 contains 13 residues. Written as DNA, the CDR3 is TGTGCCAGCAGCCTGCTGGACTCAGATACGCAGTATTTT. Its protein product is CASSLLDSDTQYF.

The chain is built from TRBV2 and TRBJ2-7; tentative D call: TRBD2 (5 bases). The CDR3 is 14 residues long. Looked up from germline, CDR1 is SNHLY and CDR2 is FYNNEI. V was trimmed by 4 bases and J by 4 bases, leaving 14 bases between them. Here the CDR3 reads CASSVGGFRYEQYF. In DNA, the CDR3 is TGTGCCAGCAGTGTCGGAGGTTTTAGGTACGAGCAGTACTTC. The full variable domain, in which reference TRBV2 and TRBJ2-7 provide the parts outside the CDR3, is EPEVTQTPSHQVTQMGQEVILRCVPISNHLYFYWYRQILGQKVEFLVSFYNNEISEKSEIFDDQFSVERPDGSNFTLKIRSTKLEDSAMYFCASSVGGFRYEQYFGPGTRLTVT.

This clone was recorded once. This chain links TRBV9 with TRBJ2-7; TRBD1 might be the D (6 bases). Germline V gene lookup returns CDR1 SGDLS and CDR2 YYNGEE. V lost 4 bases and J 3 bases, leaving 20 bases between the germline ends. The CDR3 loop spans 16 amino acids. CDR3 sequence reads: CASSSRPGDTYYEQYF. The CDR3 nucleotides read TGTGCCAGCAGCTCCCGCCCAGGGGACACTTACTACGAGCAGTACTTC.

CDR3 in amino acids: CASSESIGISEKLFF. CDR3 nucleotide sequence: TGTGCCAGCAGTGAGTCCATTGGCATCAGTGAAAAACTGTTTTTT. The V gene is TRBV6-1, the J gene TRBJ1-4; no clear D gene. The CDR3 consists of 15 residues. The ends were cut back, 3 bases at V and 7 bases at J, with 15 bases in the middle. In germline, CDR1 is MNHNS, CDR2 SASEGT.

The rearrangement uses TRBV6-5 and TRBJ2-1; 7 bases map to TRBD1. V dropped 6 bases and J dropped 0; count of bases not matched to a gene: 5. CDR1 is MNHEY, CDR2 SVGAGI, per germline. The CDR3 loop spans 15 amino acids. In nucleotides, the CDR3 is TGTGCCAGCAGAAAGACAGGGAACTCCTACAATGAGCAGTTCTTC. Protein product: CASRKTGNSYNEQFF.

The chain is built from TRBV5-6 and TRBJ1-6; a possible D gene is TRBD1 (6 bases). This CDR3 has 15 residues. Germline loops: CDR1 SGHDT, CDR2 YYEEEE. With 2 bases removed from V and 7 bases from J, the gap between germline ends came to 13 bases. The CDR3 DNA reads as TGTGCCAGCAGCTTTACTGGCAGGGGAAATTCACCCCTCCACTTT. It is translated as CASSFTGRGNSPLHF.

The chain joins TRBV5-1 to TRBJ1-2; TRBD1 matches at 10 bases. V lost 3 bases and J lost 6; bases outside the gene matches: 11. The CDR3 runs to 16 residues. The germline V gene has CDR1 SGHRS and CDR2 YFSETQ. Written as DNA, the CDR3 is TGCGCCAGCAGCTCAGGGGGACAGGGGCTCGTCGATGGCTACACCTTC. This translates into CASSSGGQGLVDGYTF.